Presented here are 13 T cell receptor beta chains from one specimen sequenced in a study of blood T cell repertoires in COVID-19. Repertoires were generated with immunoSEQ multiplex PCR, while TCRdb's copy carries only in-frame clones and drops some. The profile shows a few hundred thousand clones, 88% of them singletons. Sample: PBMCs or T cells enriched from blood (not recorded which). The receptors come from a woman in her forties or fifties who had recovered from COVID-19.

This clone was observed a single time. The chain couples TRBV5-4 to TRBJ1-6; D gene unclear. V shed 2 bases and J shed 8 bases, with 14 bases lying between them. The CDR3 has 15 residues. CDR1 SGHNT and CDR2 YYREEE come from the germline V gene (reference sequence). For the CDR3, the DNA is TGTGCCAGCAGCTTCGACGTCGGGGTCGATTCACCCCTCCACTTT. Protein product: CASSFDVGVDSPLHF.

The rearrangement joins TRBV19 to TRBJ1-1; 7 bases align to TRBD1. With 5 bases clipped from V and 1 base from J, the junction kept 4 bases outside the gene matches. The germline V gene encodes CDR1 LNHDA and CDR2 SQIVND (reference sequence). The CDR3 extends over 14 amino acids. The CDR3 loop is CASSPGTANTEAFF. CDR3 coding DNA: TGTGCCAGTAGTCCAGGGACAGCGAACACTGAAGCTTTCTTT.

The chain couples TRBV7-2 to TRBJ1-1, with D tentatively TRBD1 (6 bases). This CDR3 has 15 amino acids. Looked up from germline, CDR1 is SGHTA and CDR2 is FQGNSA. V was trimmed by 7 bases and J by 0 bases, leaving 15 bases between them. CDR3 in DNA: TGTGCCAGCACCTTTTACAGGGTAATGAACACTGAAGCTTTCTTT. It specifies CASTFYRVMNTEAFF.

The CDR3 sequence: CASSLGGERSGNTIYF. In DNA form, the CDR3 reads TGTGCCAGCAGTTTAGGAGGGGAACGCTCTGGAAACACCATATATTTT. J is TRBJ1-3 and V is TRBV28, with D tentatively TRBD1 (5 bases). CDR3 size: 16 residues. CDR1 MDHEN and CDR2 SYDVKM come from the germline V gene. Trimming took off 2 bases at V and 0 bases at J, with 11 bases between the two ends. The variable domain in full, with the rest retrieved from reference TRBV28 and TRBJ1-3, is DVKVTQSSRYLVKRTGEKVFLECVQDMDHENMFWYRQDPGLGLRLIYFSYDVKMKEKGDIPEGYSVSREKKERFSLILESASTNQTSMYLCASSLGGERSGNTIYFGEGSWLTVV.

The V gene is TRBV12-3 or TRBV12-4, the J gene TRBJ2-1; D is perhaps TRBD2 (5 bases). Trimming left V 6 bases short and J 8 bases short, with 14 bases between. This CDR3 comprises 13 residues. The CDR3 loop reads CASSRGPGDEQFF. CDR3 nucleotides: TGTGCCAGCAGCCGAGGGCCGGGCGATGAGCAGTTCTTC.

The chain links TRBV2 to TRBJ1-5; D not certain. This CDR3 is built from 14 residues. V was pared by 3 bases and J by 7 bases, with 13 bases between. Germline V CDR1 and CDR2: SNHLY, FYNNEI. CDR3 residues: CASSDGGWNQPQHF. The DNA of the CDR3 is TGTGCCAGCAGTGACGGAGGGTGGAACCAGCCCCAGCATTTT.

This chain joins TRBV5-6 and TRBJ1-5; the match to TRBD1 covers 8 bases. CDR1 is SGHDT and CDR2 is YYEEEE in the germline V gene. The CDR3 covers 17 residues. V shed 2 bases, J shed 6 bases, and the junction held 13 bases outside the gene matches. In DNA, the CDR3 is TGTGCCAGCAGCTTAACCCCAGGGGGCAGTGCGCTTCAGCCCCAGCATTTT. Translating gives CASSLTPGGSALQPQHF.

The chain carries TRBV6-5 and TRBJ1-2; TRBD1 might be the D (5 bases). V was trimmed by 2 bases and J by 2 bases, leaving 15 bases between them. The CDR3 length is 16 residues. Per the germline V gene, CDR1 is MNHEY and CDR2 is SVGAGI. The CDR3 nucleotides are TGTGCCAGCAGTTACACCCTCGGGGGGAAGAACTATGGCTACACCTTC. This gives the protein CASSYTLGGKNYGYTF.

The chain links TRBV6-2 or TRBV6-3 to TRBJ2-7, with 10 bases aligning to TRBD2. Germline assignment: CDR1 MNHEY and CDR2 SVGEGT. The CDR3 has 18 amino acids. V trimming: 2 bases; J trimming: 5 bases; junction bases outside the gene matches: 15. The CDR3 DNA follows: TGTGCCAGCAGTTACCTCCGGACTAGGGGACTAGCGAACAACGAGCAGTACTTC. It yields the protein CASSYLRTRGLANNEQYF.

V usage is TRBV5-1 and J usage is TRBJ2-1; 13 bases agree with TRBD2. The germline V gene has CDR1 SGHRS and CDR2 YFSETQ. This CDR3 contains 18 residues. Unmatched junction bases numbered 11, after V lost 4 bases and J lost 4 bases. The CDR3 loop is CASSQTSGRASPYNEQFF. Here the CDR3 DNA reads TGCGCCAGCAGCCAAACTAGCGGGAGGGCCAGTCCATACAATGAGCAGTTCTTC. The variable domain in full, with the rest retrieved from reference TRBV5-1 and TRBJ2-1, is KAGVTQTPRYLIKTRGQQVTLSCSPISGHRSVSWYQQTPGQGLQFLFEYFSETQRNKGNFPGRFSGRQFSNSRSEMNVSTLELGDSALYLCASSQTSGRASPYNEQFFGPGTRLTVL.

The chain recombines TRBV7-9 with TRBJ2-7, with 11 bases matching TRBD1. Germline values: CDR1 SEHNR, CDR2 FQNEAQ (reference sequence). With 2 bases clipped from V and 2 bases from J, the junction kept 14 bases outside the gene matches. This CDR3 spans 19 amino acids. The CDR3 DNA reads TGTGCCAGCAGCTTATTCTGGACAGGGGGCCCCCTTTCTACCTACGAGCAGTACTTC. Amino acids: CASSLFWTGGPLSTYEQYF.

This clone was observed a single time. This chain links TRBV27 with TRBJ2-7; D may be TRBD2 (5 bases). Germline assignment: CDR1 MNHEY and CDR2 SMNVEV (reference sequence). Deletions cut 0 bases from V and 0 bases from J, with 12 bases between. This CDR3 has 16 amino acids. The CDR3 loop is CASSLSFSSSSYEQYF. CDR3 nucleotides: TGTGCCAGCAGTTTATCGTTTTCTAGCAGCTCCTACGAGCAGTACTTC.

The CDR3 coding sequence is TGTGCCAGCAGTGCCATCTTTCGGGTAGCCAAAAACATTCAGTACTTC. Protein: CASSAIFRVAKNIQYF. V and J are TRBV6-1 and TRBJ2-4; no reliable D call. Germline CDR1 MNHNS, CDR2 SASEGT. The CDR3 contains 16 residues. Trimming stripped 4 bases from V and 0 bases from J, with 13 bases between.